This T cell receptor (beta chain) was sequenced in a study of T-cell memory formation after mild COVID-19 (dated by TCRdb to about 2021). For the study in its entirety: TCR sequence clusters from the two donors were found to be largely donor specific. Longitudinal TCRalpha and TCRbeta repertoire sequencing tracked T-cell clones expanding and contracting after mild COVID-19 in a couple of donors. Two young, previously healthy adult volunteers, one female and one male, were included in the cohort. The study at large found these results: Some responding clones were found in pre-infection memory, which suggests that pre-existing cross-reactive memory T cells took part in the SARS-CoV-2 response. The study included only two mild cases, and larger cohorts that include severe cases with pre-infection samples were judged to be necessary. Whether the second-wave clones peaking on day 37 were SARS-CoV-2 specific was not confirmed. Clones that contracted from day 15 to 85 showed balanced CD4/CD8 phenotypes, whereas a second wave of clones that expanded from day 15 to 37 leaned towards CD4+. Contracting CD4+ clones appeared mostly in the CM and EM memory subsets, whereas CD8+ clones were enriched in EMRA.

PBMCs were isolated by Ficoll-Paque density gradient centrifugation. From the cysteine up to the phenylalanine, the CDR3 has a length of 13 residues. Kept here is only the CDR3 DNA, which spans 39 bases and is read in frame from base 1. The CDR1 and CDR2 encoded by the germline V gene (reference sequence) are DFQATT and SNEGSKA. V sheds 5 bases and J sheds 11 bases, leaving 18 bases between their ends. TCRdb records Illumina NovaSeq 6000 as the sequencer. Using 5'RACE with constant-segment primers, TCRalpha and TCRbeta cDNA libraries were constructed, with sample barcodes and unique molecular identifiers added in the process. RNA was extracted from every sample with Trizol reagent. Libraries were amplified in two PCR steps, with a second sample barcode and Illumina TruSeq adapters added in the second step. Sequencing of libraries was performed on an Illumina NovaSeq with 2 x 150 bp paired-end reads. Turning to the authors' computational methods: Demultiplexing of reads and collapsing into UMI-guided consensus sequences were performed with migec v1.2.7. Using mixcr v2.1.11, UMI consensuses were aligned to TRA and TRB V and J templates and then assembled into clonotypes. A clonotype was counted as expanded or contracted only if both edgeR and NoisET called the change significant, with noise models trained on biological replicates. For edgeR calls, the cutoffs were a false discovery rate-adjusted p below 0.01 and a log2 fold-change threshold of 1. As an exploratory analysis of dynamics, PCA with hierarchical clustering was applied to max-normalized trajectories of the 1000 most abundant clonotypes. Separately sequenced CD4+ and CD8+ repertoires were used to assign the CD4 or CD8 phenotype of responding clones. TCRdb reprocessed the public reads (quality trimming at Q25 with fastp, clone calling with MiXCR) and kept in-frame beta chains. Merged by CDR3 protein, the rows form single entries marked with the most common genes and DNA. The V and J calls follow TCRdb's processing rather than the paper's. The sample includes approximately 260,000 distinct CDR3 sequences, with roughly 15% observed a single time. 22% of the sample lies in the top ten.

A word on this clonotype: Its antigen remains undetermined. No base quality values were provided; no much bigger clone lies one nucleotide off.

The chain was built from TRBV20-1 and TRBJ1-4, with the D gene too uncertain to name. This sequence was found in a man younger than 35 who had mild COVID-19 (a few samples of this study predate the infection). The sample titles of this study are shuffled in the database, so cell type and time point are left out; the donor was told from shared clones. Sequencing was done on a sample of PBMCs or a T cell subset sorted from them (not recorded which). The nucleotides are TGCAGTGCTCCGGACCAGATCGTAGGGAAACTGTTTTTT. It translates to CSAPDQIVGKLFF.